The 13 T cell receptor beta chains in this list originate from one sample, sequenced in a study of blood T cell repertoires in COVID-19. This table comes from immunoSEQ multiplex PCR, and its TCRdb copy is limited to in-frame clones, with some not included. Of some 240,000 clones listed, about four fifths are singletons. Sequencing was performed on peripheral blood. These receptors were obtained from a woman of 80 years or more with COVID-19, enrolled during active disease.

V and J are TRBV5-1 and TRBJ2-3; D might be TRBD1 (5 bases). This CDR3 region has 14 residues. The germline V and J ends were trimmed by 1 base and 3 bases, with 9 bases remaining between them. Looked up from germline, CDR1 is SGHRS and CDR2 is YFSETQ. The CDR3 region has the DNA TGCGCCAGCAGCTTGCGGCAGGGAACAGATACGCAGTATTTT. Translation gives CASSLRQGTDTQYF.

In its sample, this clone was seen once. The chain links TRBV19 to TRBJ2-3; D remains ambiguous. This CDR3 spans 13 amino acids. Per the germline V gene, CDR1 is LNHDA and CDR2 is SQIVND (reference sequence). V was clipped by 10 bases and J by 5 bases, with 16 bases between them. CDR3 bases: TGTGCCACCCACGAGAGGCCGGGAGATACGCAGTATTTT. It is translated as CATHERPGDTQYF.

The rearrangement links TRBV29-1 to TRBJ2-7; TRBD1 might be the D (6 bases). The CDR3 runs to 13 residues. The germline gives CDR1 SQVTM, CDR2 ANQGSEA. Trimming cost V 6 bases and J 6 bases, with 18 bases left between them. CDR3: CSVGQNLAREQYF. In DNA form, the CDR3 reads TGCAGCGTCGGACAGAATTTGGCTCGCGAGCAGTACTTC.

The chain combines TRBV30 with TRBJ1-1; D may be TRBD1 (5 bases). Germline loops: CDR1 GTSNPN, CDR2 SVGIG (reference sequence). The CDR3 extends over 13 amino acids. V lost 3 bases, J lost 1 base, and 9 bases lay in between. The CDR3 sequence: CAWRGQPNTEAFF. CDR3 DNA sequence: TGTGCCTGGAGGGGGCAGCCGAACACTGAAGCTTTCTTT. The entire variable domain, with the rest obtained from reference TRBV30 and TRBJ1-1, is as follows: SQTIHQWPATLVQPVGSPLSLECTVEGTSNPNLYWYRQAAGRGLQLLFYSVGIGQISSEVPQNLSASRPQDRQFILSSKKLLLSDSGFYLCAWRGQPNTEAFFGQGTRLTVV.

The chain carries TRBV6-6 and TRBJ2-2; D unclear. CDR1 and CDR2 (germline): MNHNY, SVGAGI (reference sequence). This CDR3 spans 14 amino acids. V lost 7 bases and J 1 base, leaving 10 bases between the germline ends. The CDR3 sequence: CASIQDKNTGELFF. The CDR3 nucleotides are TGTGCCAGCATCCAAGACAAGAACACCGGGGAGCTGTTTTTT.

This chain connects TRBV2 to TRBJ2-2; no clear D gene. From germline, CDR1 is SNHLY and CDR2 FYNNEI. This CDR3 contains 16 residues. Trimming took 8 bases from V and 1 from J, leaving 17 bases between them. CDR3 DNA sequence: TGTGCCAGCCACCGCGACGCTAGTTTGAACACCGGGGAGCTGTTTTTT. Translation: CASHRDASLNTGELFF.

In this sample, this clone turned up once. The chain has TRBV6-5 and TRBJ2-3; 8 nucleotides align to TRBD1. The CDR3 has 14 amino acids. Germline V gene sequence: CDR1 MNHEY, CDR2 SVGAGI. The V segment lost 4 bases and the J segment 4 bases; nucleotides outside the gene matches: 4. As DNA, the CDR3 is TGTGCCAGCAGTTTTCAGACAGGGGCAGATACGCAGTATTTT. Protein sequence: CASSFQTGADTQYF.

Details on this clone: Additional DNA sequences in this sample encode the identical CDR3. The chain uses TRBV29-1 and TRBJ1-1, with a possible D match to TRBD1 (5 bases). Germline CDR1 reads SQVTM; CDR2 reads ANQGSEA. Trimming left V 4 bases short and J 1 base short, with 7 bases between. This CDR3 is 12 amino acids long. The CDR3 loop is CSVVRGNTEAFF. DNA of the CDR3: TGCAGCGTTGTAAGGGGGAACACTGAAGCTTTCTTT.

This clone occurred once. The chain employs TRBV19 and TRBJ2-3, with TRBD1 matching 7 bases. V shed 1 base, J shed 4 bases, and the junction held 8 bases outside the gene matches. Germline CDR1 reads LNHDA; CDR2 reads SQIVND (reference sequence). This CDR3 has 16 amino acids. CDR3 amino acids: CASSIGGTADPDTQYF. CDR3 in DNA: TGTGCCAGTAGTATAGGAGGGACAGCGGACCCAGATACGCAGTATTTT.

CDR3 DNA sequence: TGTGCCAGCAGCCAAGATTTGAGGGGCTACACCTTC. This translates into CASSQDLRGYTF. The rearrangement links TRBV3-1 (or the pseudogene TRBV3-2) to TRBJ1-2; D is uncertain. In germline, CDR1 is LGHDT, CDR2 YNNKEL (reference sequence). The germline V and J ends were trimmed by 0 bases and 8 bases, with 7 bases remaining between them. The CDR3 is made up of 12 amino acids.

The rearrangement links TRBV2 to TRBJ1-6, with D hard to call. The germline V and J ends were trimmed by 5 bases and 0 bases, with 8 bases remaining between them. This CDR3 contains 15 residues. Germline CDR1 reads SNHLY; CDR2 reads FYNNEI. The CDR3 spells CASSPPGSYNSPLHF. The DNA for the CDR3 is TGTGCCAGCAGTCCACCGGGCTCCTATAATTCACCCCTCCACTTT.

This clone was observed a single time. The chain links TRBV7-6 to TRBJ2-5; 7 bases match TRBD2. The ends lost 1 base at V and 5 bases at J; junction bases unmatched: 13. Germline values: CDR1 SGHVS, CDR2 FNYEAQ. CDR3 length: 17 residues. CDR3 nucleotide sequence: TGTGCCAGCAGCTTAGGGGCGGCTAGCGGTCCGCCGGAGACCCAGTACTTC. Its translation is CASSLGAASGPPETQYF.

V is TRBV3-1 (or the pseudogene TRBV3-2) and J is TRBJ1-1; 8 nucleotides match TRBD1. The CDR3 totals 15 residues. Germline V gene lookup returns CDR1 LGHDT and CDR2 YNNKEL (reference sequence). The junction had 4 bases not matched to a gene; V was cut back by 3 bases and J by 1 base. Here the CDR3 reads CASSQQGAGNTEAFF. The CDR3, as DNA: TGTGCCAGCAGCCAGCAGGGGGCTGGGAACACTGAAGCTTTCTTT.